The 7 T cell receptor beta chains presented below share a single source sample, sequenced in a study of cytomegalovirus exposure and HLA in healthy donors. Repertoires were generated with immunoSEQ multiplex PCR, while TCRdb's copy carries only in-frame clones and drops some. The data hold 150,000 to 200,000 clones, with about 95% observed a single time. The specimen sequenced was PBMCs. The receptors here all came from a woman aged 18-29 years in good health and CMV-seronegative.

The rearrangement joins TRBV19 to TRBJ2-1; TRBD1 agrees at 8 bases. CDR1 and CDR2 (germline): LNHDA, SQIVND (reference sequence). The CDR3 loop spans 15 amino acids. With V trimmed by 5 bases and J by 5 bases, 8 bases remained unmatched. The CDR3 spells CASSADRDRDNEQFF. In DNA, the CDR3 is TGTGCCAGTAGTGCGGACAGGGACCGAGACAATGAGCAGTTCTTC.

The gene calls are TRBV6-5 and TRBJ1-6; 9 nucleotides match TRBD1. The trim removed 0 bases at V and 7 bases at J, leaving 1 base unmatched. The CDR3 consists of 15 residues. From germline, CDR1 is MNHEY and CDR2 SVGAGI. This chain's CDR3 is CASSYSGTGNSPLHF. The CDR3 DNA reads as TGTGCCAGCAGTTACTCCGGGACAGGGAATTCACCCCTCCACTTT.

V and J are TRBV7-9 and TRBJ1-2; 7 bases line up with TRBD1. Germline lookup yields CDR1 SEHNR and CDR2 FQNEAQ (reference sequence). The CDR3 covers 14 residues. V was pared by 8 bases and J by 4 bases, with 10 bases of the junction left unmatched. CDR3 sequence (DNA): TGTGCCAGCGCCCCCCCGACAGGGACCTATGGCTACACCTTC. This sequence encodes CASAPPTGTYGYTF.

The chain links TRBV27 to TRBJ2-5; 9 bases map to TRBD2. The CDR3 sequence is 15 residues long. Looked up from germline, CDR1 is MNHEY and CDR2 is SMNVEV (reference sequence). Trimming at V came to 5 bases and at J to 3 bases, leaving 7 bases not matched to a gene. The CDR3 here is CASSPTPSGEETQYF. Written as DNA, the CDR3 is TGTGCCAGCAGTCCCACCCCTAGCGGGGAAGAGACCCAGTACTTC.

This chain links TRBV2 with TRBJ2-3; D remains ambiguous. Trimming cost V 5 bases and J 6 bases, with 9 bases left between them. CDR1 and CDR2 (germline): SNHLY, FYNNEI. The CDR3 covers 12 residues. The chain's CDR3 is CASSLLADTQYF. In DNA form, the CDR3 reads TGTGCCAGCAGTCTCCTGGCCGATACGCAGTATTTT.

This chain joins TRBV2 and TRBJ2-1; TRBD2 is a possible D gene (5 bases). V lost 3 bases and J 8 bases, leaving 14 bases between the germline ends. The germline V gene encodes CDR1 SNHLY and CDR2 FYNNEI. The CDR3 sequence is 14 residues long. The CDR3 loop is CASSDLTRFHEQFF. DNA for the CDR3: TGTGCCAGCAGTGACCTAACTAGGTTCCATGAGCAGTTCTTC.

The chain uses TRBV7-3 and TRBJ1-2; TRBD1 agrees at 11 bases. V trimming: 5 bases; J trimming: 9 bases; junction bases outside the gene matches: 8. Germline V gene lookup returns CDR1 SGHTA and CDR2 FQGTGA. This CDR3 is built from 14 residues. Written as DNA, the CDR3 is TGTGCCAGCAGCCCGGACAGGGGGCGAACTAGCTACACCTTC. Translating gives CASSPDRGRTSYTF.